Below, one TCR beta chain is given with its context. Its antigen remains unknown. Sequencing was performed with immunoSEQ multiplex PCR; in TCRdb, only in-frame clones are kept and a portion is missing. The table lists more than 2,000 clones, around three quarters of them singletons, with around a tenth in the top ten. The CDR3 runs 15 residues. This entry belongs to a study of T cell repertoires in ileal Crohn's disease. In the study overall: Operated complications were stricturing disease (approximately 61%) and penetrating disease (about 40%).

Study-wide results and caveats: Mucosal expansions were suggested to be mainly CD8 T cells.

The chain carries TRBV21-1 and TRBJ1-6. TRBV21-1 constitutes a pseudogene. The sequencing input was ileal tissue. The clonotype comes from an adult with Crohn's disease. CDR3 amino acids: CASSNVREGNSPLHF. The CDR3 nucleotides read TGTGCCAGCAGCAACGTCAGGGAGGGGAATTCACCCCTCCACTTT.